This T cell receptor beta chain was recorded in a study of Ad26.COV2.S vaccination and SARS-CoV-2 variants. Study-wide background: Donor had been placed in the Ad26.COV2.S arm of the COV1001 trial. Findings and caveats of the study: With respect to non-spike TCR breadth, vaccine and placebo recipients were similar. The breadth of spike-specific CD8+ and CD4+ T cell responses after vaccination was reportedly substantial.

This clone was counted a single time. Its cognate antigen is unknown. Treatment here: roughly 19 received Ad26.COV2.S at low or high dose, single or two shots; five or six received placebo; per-sample allocation not given. Each sample was drawn 63 days after the first injection (of vaccine or placebo). CDR1 is MNHEY, CDR2 SMNVEV, per germline (reference sequence). This CDR3 contains 17 residues. V gave up 1 base and J gave up 0 bases; unmatched junction bases: 5. TCRdb's table, derived via immunoSEQ multiplex PCR, lists solely in-frame clones and lacks some. The sample includes hundreds of thousands of clones, about nine tenths seen only once; the top ten take more than 3%.

The V call is TRBV27, the J call TRBJ2-5; 10 nucleotides line up with TRBD2. Material: peripheral blood, obtained in a trial of Ad26.COV2.S vaccine versus placebo. The clonotype originates from a person between 18 and 60 years old who received the Ad26.COV2.S COVID-19 vaccine or a placebo. The DNA for the CDR3 is TGTGCCAGCAGTTTATTCTCAGCGGGGGGGTACCAAGAGACCCAGTACTTC. The encoded protein is CASSLFSAGGYQETQYF.